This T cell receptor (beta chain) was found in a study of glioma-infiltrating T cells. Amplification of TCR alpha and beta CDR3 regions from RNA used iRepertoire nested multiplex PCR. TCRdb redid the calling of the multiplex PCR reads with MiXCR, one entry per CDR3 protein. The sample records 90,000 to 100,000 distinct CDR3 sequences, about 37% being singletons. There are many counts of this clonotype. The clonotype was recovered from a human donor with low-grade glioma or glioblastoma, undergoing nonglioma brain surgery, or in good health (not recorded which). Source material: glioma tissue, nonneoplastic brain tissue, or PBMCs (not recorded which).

The CDR3 is CASSKQPPGQGYTF. The DNA for the CDR3 is TGTGCCAGCAGCAAACAGCCTCCGGGGCAGGGCTACACCTTC. The V and J genes are TRBV3-1 and TRBJ1-2, with D possibly TRBD1 on 5 matching bases. V gave up 5 bases and J gave up 8 bases, with 18 bases separating them. The CDR3 runs 14 residues. Germline V gene data show CDR1 as LGHDT and CDR2 as YNNKEL (reference sequence).